This T cell receptor (beta chain) emerged from a study of T cell changes during pregnancy in multiple sclerosis (dated by TCRdb to between 2017 and 2020). The study in broad terms: In women with multiple sclerosis, the researchers looked at how the T cell repertoire shifted as pregnancy progressed.

Comment on this clone: It lacks a known antigen. Per-nucleotide qualities are absent, and no much larger clonotype sits a single base away.

Ends trimmed: V by 10 bases, J by 2 bases; bases unmatched to a gene: 6. From a lookup of the germline V gene, CDR1 and CDR2 are MNHNS and SASEGT. Inclusive of the bounding cysteine and phenylalanine, the CDR3 is 14 residues long. Left in the record is the CDR3 DNA by itself, 42 bases read in frame from the first base. Libraries were prepared through the immunoSEQ multiplex PCR assay. TCRdb's version of the immuneACCESS table is confined to in-frame rearrangements and falls short of the full clone set. An unresolved V gene accounts for under half of the shortfall where checked; the remainder is of unknown origin. Counted in this sample were roughly 100,000 clones; under 95% of them appeared once. The leading ten clones occupy less than 2% of the sample.

The rearrangement combines TRBV6-1 with TRBJ1-2; TRBD1 fits 11 bases in the junction. The source material was peripheral blood, sampled after pregnancy. The clonotype originates from a female donor with multiple sclerosis, enrolled in a pregnancy study. The CDR3 region: CATTRDRGNYGYTF. The DNA sequence is TGTGCCACCACCCGGGACAGGGGGAACTATGGCTACACCTTC.